This passage covers 6 T cell receptor beta chains from one sample sequenced in a study of cytomegalovirus exposure and HLA in healthy donors (dated 2017 in TCRdb). The library was prepared using the immunoSEQ multiplex PCR assay. TCRdb stores this immuneACCESS table with in-frame sequences only. Part of the clones is absent; in the studies checked, under half of the shortfall reflects unresolved V genes, and no reason is known for the rest. This sample lists some 70,000 clones; around four fifths were detected once. The ten largest account for under 3.5% of the sample. The source material was PBMCs. The receptors here all came from a man aged 25-45 years in good health and CMV-seronegative.

This chain joins TRBV13 and TRBJ2-1; 13 bases match TRBD2. CDR3 length: 15 amino acids. V trimming: 4 bases; J trimming: 8 bases; junction bases outside the gene matches: 5. From germline, CDR1 is PRHDT and CDR2 FYEKMQ (reference sequence). The CDR3 bases are TGTGCCAGCAGCTCCGGGACTAGCGGGATCGATGAGCAGTTCTTC. Protein sequence: CASSSGTSGIDEQFF.

The rearrangement joins TRBV15 to TRBJ2-7; 8 nucleotides match TRBD1. J gave up 3 bases and V 6 bases, and 10 bases lay outside the gene matches. Germline loops: CDR1 LNHNV, CDR2 YYDKDF (reference sequence). The CDR3 runs to 15 residues. CDR3 nucleotides: TGTGCCACCAGTAATCCCGGGACAGGTTTCTACGAGCAGTACTTC. Translating gives CATSNPGTGFYEQYF.

There are a few counts of this clone. This chain joins TRBV5-6 and TRBJ1-2, with 8 positions matching TRBD1. Unmatched junction bases numbered 4, after V lost 4 bases and J lost 8 bases. Germline-derived CDR1 and CDR2 are SGHDT and YYEEEE. The CDR3 sequence is 12 residues long. CDR3 in DNA: TGTGCCAGCAGCATCCGGGACAGGGGCTACACCTTC. Its translation is CASSIRDRGYTF.

The V and J genes are TRBV29-1 and TRBJ2-7, with 9 bases that match TRBD1. Germline CDR1 reads SQVTM; CDR2 reads ANQGSEA. The CDR3 runs 14 residues. V was pared by 3 bases and J by 1 base, with 4 bases of the junction left unmatched. The CDR3 bases are TGCAGCGTTGACAACAGGGGGCGATCCTACGAGCAGTACGTC. Translated, it gives CSVDNRGRSYEQYV.

This clone was found a few times. The gene calls are TRBV30 and TRBJ1-1; unclear D gene. The CDR3 length is 11 residues. CDR1 is GTSNPN and CDR2 is SVGIG in the germline V gene (reference sequence). Trimming cost V 1 base and J 6 bases, with 6 bases left between them. For the CDR3, the DNA is TGTGCCTGGAGTGCTCAGGCTGAAGCTTTCTTT. This encodes CAWSAQAEAFF.

The chain joins TRBV9 to TRBJ1-6; D uncertain. From germline, CDR1 is SGDLS and CDR2 YYNGEE. Between the trimmed V and J ends, which lost 5 bases and 11 bases, there was a span of 29 bases. The CDR3 runs to 18 residues. CDR3 sequence: CASSHSQASGLIGTPLHF. In DNA form, the CDR3 reads TGTGCCAGCAGTCACTCACAAGCTAGTGGTCTGATCGGGACACCCCTCCACTTT.